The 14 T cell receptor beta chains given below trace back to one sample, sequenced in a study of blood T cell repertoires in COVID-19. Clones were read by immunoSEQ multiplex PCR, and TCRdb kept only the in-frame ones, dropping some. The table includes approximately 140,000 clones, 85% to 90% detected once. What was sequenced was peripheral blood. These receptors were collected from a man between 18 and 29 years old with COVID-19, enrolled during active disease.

The CDR3 sequence: CATSDLESYQPQHF. The CDR3 DNA is TGTGCCACCAGTGATTTGGAGAGCTATCAGCCCCAGCATTTT. The chain couples TRBV24-1 to TRBJ1-5; no firm D call. The CDR3 is 14 amino acids. Trimming pared 0 bases from V and 5 bases from J, leaving 7 bases between. Germline V gene lookup returns CDR1 KGHDR and CDR2 SFDVKD.

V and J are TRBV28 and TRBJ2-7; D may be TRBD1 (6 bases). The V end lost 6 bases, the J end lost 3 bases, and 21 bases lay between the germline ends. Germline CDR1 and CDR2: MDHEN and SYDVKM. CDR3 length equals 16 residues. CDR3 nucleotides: TGTGCCAGCAGATCTAGTTGGTATGACAGGAGCTACGAGCAGTACTTC. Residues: CASRSSWYDRSYEQYF.

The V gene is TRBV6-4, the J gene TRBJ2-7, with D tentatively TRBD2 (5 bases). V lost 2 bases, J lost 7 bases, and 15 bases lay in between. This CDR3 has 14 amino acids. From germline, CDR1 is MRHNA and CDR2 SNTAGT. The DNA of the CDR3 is TGTGCCAGCAGTGACCCAGGACTTGGAGAGGAGCAGTACTTC. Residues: CASSDPGLGEEQYF.

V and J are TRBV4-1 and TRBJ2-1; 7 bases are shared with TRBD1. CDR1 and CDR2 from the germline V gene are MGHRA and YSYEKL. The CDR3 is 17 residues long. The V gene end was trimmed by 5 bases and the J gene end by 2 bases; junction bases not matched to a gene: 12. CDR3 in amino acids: CASSSRRQGYTYNEQFF. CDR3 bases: TGCGCCAGCAGCTCCCGAAGACAGGGCTATACCTACAATGAGCAGTTCTTC.

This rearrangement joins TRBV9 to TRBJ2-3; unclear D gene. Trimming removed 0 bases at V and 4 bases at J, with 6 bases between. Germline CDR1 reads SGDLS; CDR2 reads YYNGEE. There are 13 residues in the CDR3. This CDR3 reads CASSVASSDTQYF. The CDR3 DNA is TGTGCCAGCAGCGTAGCCAGTTCAGATACGCAGTATTTT.

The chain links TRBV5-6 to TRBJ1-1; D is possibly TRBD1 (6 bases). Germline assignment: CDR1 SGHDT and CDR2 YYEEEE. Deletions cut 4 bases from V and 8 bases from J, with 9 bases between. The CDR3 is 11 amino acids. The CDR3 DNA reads TGTGCCAGCAGCCTAGGGACAGAAGCTTTCTTT. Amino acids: CASSLGTEAFF.

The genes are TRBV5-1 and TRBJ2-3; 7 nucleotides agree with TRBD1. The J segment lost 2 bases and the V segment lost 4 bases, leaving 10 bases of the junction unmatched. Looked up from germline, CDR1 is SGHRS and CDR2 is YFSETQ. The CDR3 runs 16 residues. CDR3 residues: CASSSSGTAYTDTQYF. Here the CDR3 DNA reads TGCGCCAGCAGCAGCTCCGGGACAGCATACACAGATACGCAGTATTTT. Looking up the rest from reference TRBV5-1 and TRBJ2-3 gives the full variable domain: KAGVTQTPRYLIKTRGQQVTLSCSPISGHRSVSWYQQTPGQGLQFLFEYFSETQRNKGNFPGRFSGRQFSNSRSEMNVSTLELGDSALYLCASSSSGTAYTDTQYFGPGTRLTVL.

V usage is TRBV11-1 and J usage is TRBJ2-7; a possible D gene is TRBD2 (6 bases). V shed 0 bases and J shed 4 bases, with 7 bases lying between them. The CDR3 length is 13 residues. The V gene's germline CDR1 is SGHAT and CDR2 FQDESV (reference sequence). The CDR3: CASSLALAYEQYF. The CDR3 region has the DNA TGTGCCAGCAGCTTAGCACTAGCTTACGAGCAGTACTTC.

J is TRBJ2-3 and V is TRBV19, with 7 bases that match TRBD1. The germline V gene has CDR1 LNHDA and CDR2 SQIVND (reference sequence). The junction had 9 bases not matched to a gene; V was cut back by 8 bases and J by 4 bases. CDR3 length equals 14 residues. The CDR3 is CASRQGELADTQYF. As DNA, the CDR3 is TGTGCCAGTCGACAGGGAGAGCTTGCAGATACGCAGTATTTT.

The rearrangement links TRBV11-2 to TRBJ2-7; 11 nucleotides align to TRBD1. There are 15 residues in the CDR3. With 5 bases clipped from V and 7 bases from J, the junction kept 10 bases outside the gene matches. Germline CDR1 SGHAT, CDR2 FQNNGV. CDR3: CASSLDRGPYVEQYF. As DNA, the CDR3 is TGTGCCAGCAGCCTGGACAGGGGGCCGTACGTTGAGCAGTACTTC.

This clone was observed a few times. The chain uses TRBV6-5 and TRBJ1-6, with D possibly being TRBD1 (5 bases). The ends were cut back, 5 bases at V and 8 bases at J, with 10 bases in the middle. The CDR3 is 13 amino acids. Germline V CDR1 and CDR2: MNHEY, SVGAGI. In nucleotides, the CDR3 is TGTGCCAGCAGTCCCGGGGGTTATTCACCCCTCCACTTT. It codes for CASSPGGYSPLHF.

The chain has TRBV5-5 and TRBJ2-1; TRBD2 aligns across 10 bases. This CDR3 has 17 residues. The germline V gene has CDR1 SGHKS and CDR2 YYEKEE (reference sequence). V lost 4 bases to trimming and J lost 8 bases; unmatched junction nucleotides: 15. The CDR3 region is CASSLGASGRSIDEQFF. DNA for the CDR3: TGTGCCAGCAGCCTTGGGGCTAGCGGGAGAAGTATTGATGAGCAGTTCTTC.

Here the CDR3 reads CASSVADISYEQYF. As DNA, the CDR3 is TGTGCCAGCAGCGTGGCAGACATTTCCTACGAGCAGTACTTC. The rearrangement uses TRBV9 and TRBJ2-7; no clear D. In germline, CDR1 is SGDLS, CDR2 YYNGEE. The CDR3 has 14 residues. The V end was cut by 2 bases, the J end by 1 base, with 10 bases between.

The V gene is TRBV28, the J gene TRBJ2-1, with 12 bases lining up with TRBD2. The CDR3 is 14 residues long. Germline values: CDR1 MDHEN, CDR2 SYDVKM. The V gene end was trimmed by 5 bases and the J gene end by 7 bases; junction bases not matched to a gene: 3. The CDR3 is CASSVLAGGNEQFF. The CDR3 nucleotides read TGTGCCAGCAGTGTACTAGCGGGAGGTAATGAGCAGTTCTTC.